This T cell receptor beta chain was sequenced in a study of blood T cell repertoires in COVID-19. The overall study: COVID-19 samples, acute and convalescent, were from the United States, Italy and Spain. Nucleic acid was either cDNA or gDNA, and it came from T cells, B-cell-depleted T cells, or PBMCs.

Original data processing: For nucleated cells, counts were estimated from reference gene primer amplification. This table comes from immunoSEQ multiplex PCR, and its TCRdb copy is limited to in-frame clones, with some not included. V and J calls plus clone size are reproduced from that table; the DNA served to infer D and trimming. The sample has approximately 99,000 clones; about four fifths are singletons. Sample: peripheral blood. The clonotype originates from a woman aged 80 or older with active or convalescent COVID-19.

The CDR3 nucleotides are TGTGCCAGCAGCTCACAATTTGCGCATTGGGGGACAGCCTCTGGAAACACCATATATTTT. The encoded protein is CASSSQFAHWGTASGNTIYF. This sequence joins TRBV7-4 and TRBJ1-3; 7 nucleotides align to TRBD1. V was clipped by 4 bases and J by 0 bases; unmatched bases: 18. The germline V gene has CDR1 SGHVT and CDR2 SQSDAQ. This CDR3 is built from 20 residues.